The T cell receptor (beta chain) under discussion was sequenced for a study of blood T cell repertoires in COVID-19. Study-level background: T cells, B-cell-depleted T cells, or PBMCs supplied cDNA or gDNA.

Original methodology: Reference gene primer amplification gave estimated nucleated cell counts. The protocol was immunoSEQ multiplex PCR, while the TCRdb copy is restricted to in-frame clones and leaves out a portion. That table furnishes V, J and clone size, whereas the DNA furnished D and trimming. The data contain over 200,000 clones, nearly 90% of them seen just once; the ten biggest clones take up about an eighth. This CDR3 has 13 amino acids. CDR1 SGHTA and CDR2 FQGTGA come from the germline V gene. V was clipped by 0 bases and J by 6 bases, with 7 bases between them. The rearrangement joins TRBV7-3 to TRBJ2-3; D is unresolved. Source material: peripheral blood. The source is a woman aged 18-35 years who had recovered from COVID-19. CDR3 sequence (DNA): TGTGCCAGCAGCTTAACGGCTCTCGATACGCAGTATTTT. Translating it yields CASSLTALDTQYF.